The rows below give T cell receptor beta chains drawn from one sample of a study of blood T cells in healthy people across ages. TCRdb reprocessed the 5' RACE reads via MiXCR and lists one record per CDR3 protein. The table lists about 1.1 million distinct CDR3 sequences, around two fifths of them singletons. The sequencing input was blood. All receptors derive from a man aged 18-30 years in good health. CDR3s include the opening cysteine and the closing phenylalanine or tryptophan. Fields, in order: J gene, V gene, D gene, clone size, CDR3 length, CDR3 DNA, CDR3 protein. The D gene is left open where the match is weak. Not every row has a clone size; where given, it reads once, few, many or a size class.

TRBJ2-1	TRBV6-2/TRBV6-3	NA	NA	18	TGTGCCAGCAGTTACCTCCGCGGGGTGGGGGACGGTTACAATGAGCAGTTCTTC	CASSYLRGVGDGYNEQFF
TRBJ2-7	TRBV20-1	NA	NA	13	TGCAGTGCTAGAGATGTCGCAGCCTACGAGCAGTACTTC	CSARDVAAYEQYF
TRBJ1-1	TRBV7-9	TRBD1	few	17	TGTGCCAGCAGCTTACTAGGGAAGGGGGCTATGAACACTGAAGCTTTCTTT	CASSLLGKGAMNTEAFF
TRBJ2-1	TRBV7-2	NA	NA	15	TGTGCCAGCAGCTTAGGGGGGGCAAGGAACAATGAGCAGTTCTTC	CASSLGGARNNEQFF
TRBJ2-3	TRBV12-3/TRBV12-4	NA	NA	17	TGTGCCAGCAGCCTAGGGTTTTGGGCGGGGAAAACAGATACGCAGTATTTT	CASSLGFWAGKTDTQYF
TRBJ1-1	TRBV14	NA	NA	15	TGTGCCAGCAGCCCTTTGGGGGGGCTGAACACTGAAGCTTTCTTT	CASSPLGGLNTEAFF
TRBJ1-6	TRBV9	TRBD1	NA	14	TGTGCCAGCAGCGAGGGGGCTTCTAATTCACCCCTCCACTTT	CASSEGASNSPLHF
TRBJ1-2	TRBV6-5	NA	NA	13	TGTGCCAGCAGTTACGACAGTCAGTATGGCTACACCTTC	CASSYDSQYGYTF
TRBJ1-1	TRBV6-2/TRBV6-3	NA	few	14	TGTGCCAGCAGGCCCGGGACACCTCCCACGCAAGCTTTCTTT	CASRPGTPPTQAFF
TRBJ1-2	TRBV20-1	TRBD1	few	12	TGCAGTGCTGGGGGACAGTCCCCGGGCTACACCTTC	CSAGGQSPGYTF
TRBJ2-7	TRBV10-3	NA	NA	13	TGTGCCATCAGTGAATATATGGTGGGTGAGCAGTACTTC	CAISEYMVGEQYF
TRBJ2-2	TRBV20-1	NA	few	14	TGCAGTGCTAGAGCGTCCGAAGGGGCCGGGGAGCTGTTTTTT	CSARASEGAGELFF
TRBJ2-7	TRBV20-1	NA	NA	14	TGCAGTGCTAGAGGACAGGATCAGCTGGTCGAGCAGTACTTC	CSARGQDQLVEQYF
TRBJ2-5	TRBV2	NA	few	15	TGTGCCAGCAGGATGGACGCACTAGAAGGGGGGACCCAGTACTTC	CASRMDALEGGTQYF
TRBJ2-1	TRBV20-1	TRBD2	few	15	TGCAGTGCTAGGAGTCCAGCGGGATTCTACAATGAGCAGTTCTTC	CSARSPAGFYNEQFF
TRBJ2-7	TRBV7-9	TRBD2	NA	15	TGTGCCAGCAGCCAGACTAGCGGGGCAGGTAATGTGCAGTACTTC	CASSQTSGAGNVQYF
TRBJ2-5	TRBV7-2	NA	NA	15	TGTGCCAGCAGCTTAGTGTCAGGGTCGCAAGAGACCCAGTACTTC	CASSLVSGSQETQYF
TRBJ2-3	TRBV4-2	NA	many	15	TGTGCCAGCAGCCCGAGACTCACAAGCACAGATACGCAGTATTTT	CASSPRLTSTDTQYF
TRBJ1-1	TRBV6-2/TRBV6-3	NA	NA	14	TGTGCCAGCAGCATCCTTCGACAGCACACTGAAGCTTTCTTT	CASSILRQHTEAFF
TRBJ2-5	TRBV9	NA	NA	15	TGTGCCAGCAGCGTAGCTGACAACCCCGGCAATGAGCAGTACTTC	CASSVADNPGNEQYF
TRBJ2-7	TRBV29-1	NA	NA	12	TGCAGCGTTGGTCCAGTTACCTACGAGCAGTACTTC	CSVGPVTYEQYF
TRBJ2-7	TRBV6-5	NA	NA	16	TGTGCCAGCAGTTACTCGAGGGCAGAGAGCTCCTACGAGCAGTACTTC	CASSYSRAESSYEQYF
TRBJ1-1	TRBV12-5	NA	NA	11	TGTGCTAGTGGTTTGCCCTCTGTAGCTTTCTTT	CASGLPSVAFF
TRBJ2-5	TRBV27	NA	NA	17	TGTGCCAGCAGTTTGCTCCCCGACAGGACATCCTACAATGAGCAGTACTTC	CASSLLPDRTSYNEQYF
TRBJ2-3	TRBV29-1	TRBD1	NA	14	TGCAGCGTTGAAAAGGGGACAGGGGAGCATACGCAGTATTTT	CSVEKGTGEHTQYF
TRBJ1-3	TRBV9	TRBD1	NA	14	TGTGCCAGCAGCGAGACAGGGTCTGGAAACACCATATATTTT	CASSETGSGNTIYF
TRBJ2-1	TRBV4-2	TRBD2	few	19	TGTGCCAGCAGCCAAGAGGGCCCCGCCGGGGGGTTACATAGCGATGAGCAGTTCTTC	CASSQEGPAGGLHSDEQFF
TRBJ1-1	TRBV15	NA	few	15	TGTGCCACCAGCAGAGATCGTAGGACGAACACTGAAGCTTTCTTT	CATSRDRRTNTEAFF
TRBJ1-1	TRBV7-9	NA	few	16	TGTGCCAGCAGTCCTCCTGGGGCAGGGGAGGGAACTGAAGCTTTCTTT	CASSPPGAGEGTEAFF